These T cell receptor beta chains were read from a single sample in a study of blood T cell repertoires in COVID-19. The repertoire was sequenced with immunoSEQ multiplex PCR; TCRdb's copy has only in-frame clones and lacks some. The sample includes 210,000 or so clones, about four fifths of them seen just once. Sequenced input: peripheral blood. Receptor source: a woman between 50 and 59 years old with active or convalescent COVID-19. Both conserved end residues are part of each CDR3. A D gene is named only where the DNA matches it firmly. Not all rows give a size; the values are once, few, many and, for expanded clones, a class.

j_gene,v_gene,abundance,d_gene,CDR3nt,CDR3aa
TRBJ1-5,TRBV28,NA,TRBD1,TGTGCCAGCAGCCCAATGACAGGGAACAATCAGCCCCAGCATTTT,CASSPMTGNNQPQHF
TRBJ1-2,TRBV29-1,NA,NA,TGCAGCGTTGTCGTCAGGGTGGATGGCTACACCTTC,CSVVVRVDGYTF
TRBJ1-1,TRBV2,NA,TRBD1,TGTGCCAGCAGTGAAGCGAGCTTCGATGACAGGGACACTGAAGCTTTCTTT,CASSEASFDDRDTEAFF
TRBJ1-1,TRBV24-1,NA,NA,TGTGCCACCCTTAACCTACCGATGAACACTGAAGCTTTCTTT,CATLNLPMNTEAFF
TRBJ1-2,TRBV4-1,NA,TRBD1,TGCGCCAGCAGCCAGGGACCGGGACAGACTAACTATGGCTACACCTTC,CASSQGPGQTNYGYTF
TRBJ2-3,TRBV30,few,TRBD2,TGTGCCTGGAGGGGGTCAAGCGGGAGGGCCGGAGTCAGCACAGATACGCAGTATTTT,CAWRGSSGRAGVSTDTQYF
TRBJ1-1,TRBV12-3/TRBV12-4,NA,TRBD1,TGTGCCAGCAGTTTTAGGCAGGGGGCTGAAGCTTTCTTT,CASSFRQGAEAFF
TRBJ2-1,TRBV2,NA,NA,TGTGCCAGCAGTGAATTCCAGGGTACCTACAATGAGCAGTTCTTC,CASSEFQGTYNEQFF
TRBJ1-4,TRBV10-1,NA,NA,TGCGCCAGCAGTCCTCTTTCCAGGGGAGGGGGTAGGTCTAATGAAAAACTGTTTTTT,CASSPLSRGGGRSNEKLFF
TRBJ2-7,TRBV6-5,NA,NA,TGTGCCAGCAGTTACAGGGGGGGGCAGCCCTACGAGCAGTACTTC,CASSYRGGQPYEQYF
TRBJ2-1,TRBV24-1,few,TRBD2,TGTGCCACCAGTGATATCGGGGGGGCTGGTGAGCAGTTCTTC,CATSDIGGAGEQFF
TRBJ2-1,TRBV12-5,few,TRBD2,TGTGCTAGTGGTTCCCCGCCCAGCGGGGGTTCCTACAATGAGCAGTTCTTC,CASGSPPSGGSYNEQFF
TRBJ2-5,TRBV30,NA,TRBD2,TGTGCCTGGAGTGTACAAGCCCAAGCGGGGTCTTGGGAGACCCAGTACTTC,CAWSVQAQAGSWETQYF
TRBJ2-1,TRBV5-1,NA,TRBD1,TGCGCCAGCAGCTTGGGAGACAGGGTAATGGGGTCCTACAATGAGCAGTTCTTC,CASSLGDRVMGSYNEQFF
TRBJ1-1,TRBV6-4,few,TRBD1,TGTGCCAGCAGTAGAGGGGGCGAGACTGAAGCTTTCTTT,CASSRGGETEAFF
TRBJ2-1,TRBV5-6,NA,TRBD1,TGTGCCAGCAGCCGACACAGGGGGTCCATTTACAATGAGCAGTTCTTC,CASSRHRGSIYNEQFF
TRBJ2-7,TRBV7-9,many,TRBD2,TGTGCCAGCAGCGCCGCCGGGGTAGCGGGAGAGGGATCCTACGAGCAGTACTTC,CASSAAGVAGEGSYEQYF
TRBJ1-1,TRBV4-1,NA,TRBD1,TGCGCCAGCAGCCAGGGGGACAGGGTAGTAGAAGCTTTCTTT,CASSQGDRVVEAFF
TRBJ1-2,TRBV2,NA,TRBD1,TGTGCCAGCAGCTACGAGACAGGGGGTGACTACACCTTC,CASSYETGGDYTF
TRBJ1-1,TRBV12-2,NA,NA,TGTGCAAGTCGCTTAAGGATTAACGGACAGGTGAACACTGAAGCTTTCTTT,CASRLRINGQVNTEAFF
TRBJ1-2,TRBV6-5,NA,NA,TGTGCCAGCAGTTACTCTGGACAGTCTGGCTACACCTTC,CASSYSGQSGYTF
TRBJ1-1,TRBV5-1,NA,TRBD1,TGCGCCAGCAGCAGGTGGGACAGGACCACTGAAGCTTTCTTT,CASSRWDRTTEAFF
TRBJ2-2,TRBV27,NA,NA,TGTGCCAGCAGCACTCAGGGAGGCACCGGGGAGCTGTTTTTT,CASSTQGGTGELFF
TRBJ2-1,TRBV5-1,NA,TRBD2,TGCGCCAGCAGCCCGACTAGCGGGAGCAATGAGCAGTTCTTC,CASSPTSGSNEQFF
TRBJ1-5,TRBV5-5,NA,NA,TGTGCCAGCAGCTGGGCGGGCGTTAGCAATCAGCCCCAGCATTTT,CASSWAGVSNQPQHF
TRBJ2-3,TRBV5-1,NA,TRBD2,TGCGCCAGTCATGGGGTAGCGGGGGGCACCACAGATACGCAGTATTTT,CASHGVAGGTTDTQYF
TRBJ1-6,TRBV3-1/TRBV3-2,NA,TRBD1,TGTGCCAGCAGCCCTCGACAGGGAGGTTTGGGGTCACCCCTCCACTTT,CASSPRQGGLGSPLHF
TRBJ1-2,TRBV7-3,NA,TRBD1,TGTGCCAGCAGCCCACAGGGGAATCCTAACTATGGCTACACCTTC,CASSPQGNPNYGYTF
TRBJ2-5,TRBV3-1/TRBV3-2,NA,NA,TGTGCCAGCAGCACCATTTCACTACCCCAGTACTTC,CASSTISLPQYF
TRBJ2-1,TRBV6-4,NA,NA,TGTGCCAGCAGTGTCGTCGGAGGTGTCGGCTACAATGAGCAGTTCTTC,CASSVVGGVGYNEQFF
TRBJ1-6,TRBV3-1/TRBV3-2,NA,TRBD1,TGTGCCAGCAGCCCGGACAGGGGAAATTCACCCCTCCACTTT,CASSPDRGNSPLHF
TRBJ1-1,TRBV3-1/TRBV3-2,NA,NA,TGTGCCAGCAGCCAGGGGCAGGGGAACACTGAAGCTTTCTTT,CASSQGQGNTEAFF
TRBJ1-1,TRBV7-2,few,NA,TGTGCCAGCAGCATAACGGGATCCATGAACACTGAAGCTTTCTTT,CASSITGSMNTEAFF
TRBJ1-1,TRBV5-1,few,TRBD1,TGCGCCAGCAGCCGGGAGGGACAGGGGGTGACGACTGAAGCTTTCTTT,CASSREGQGVTTEAFF
TRBJ1-2,TRBV6-1,NA,TRBD1,TGTGCCAGCAGTGAAAATTTGGGCAGGGGGAACTATGGCTACACCTTC,CASSENLGRGNYGYTF
TRBJ1-2,TRBV4-1,NA,NA,TGCGCCAGCAGCCTCCGCCATCAGGGGAACTATGGCTACACCTTC,CASSLRHQGNYGYTF
TRBJ1-1,TRBV18,NA,NA,TGTGCCAGCTCGCTACAGGGTGGCACTGAAGCTTTCTTT,CASSLQGGTEAFF
TRBJ2-3,TRBV28,once,NA,TGTGCCAGCAGGGTAGGGGCGACAGATACGCAGTATTTT,CASRVGATDTQYF
TRBJ1-3,TRBV13,NA,NA,TGTGCCAGCAGCTTAGGGAGGACAGTCCTTGGAAACACCATATATTTT,CASSLGRTVLGNTIYF
TRBJ2-1,TRBV4-2,NA,NA,TGTGCCAGCAGCCAAGAAGGGACTCCGTACAATGAGCAGTTCTTC,CASSQEGTPYNEQFF
TRBJ1-1,TRBV18,NA,NA,TGTGCCAGCTCACCCGGACTGACTAACACTGAAGCTTTCTTT,CASSPGLTNTEAFF
TRBJ2-2,TRBV5-4,NA,TRBD2,TGTGCCAGCGGTCCTACGGGGGGGCACCTCTCCGGGGAGCTGTTTTTT,CASGPTGGHLSGELFF
TRBJ2-2,TRBV5-1,NA,NA,TGCGCCAGCAGCTTGGCCGGCGGAGCCACCGGGGAGCTGTTTTTT,CASSLAGGATGELFF
TRBJ1-2,TRBV7-8,NA,TRBD1,TGTGCCAGCAGCGACAACAGGGGGTACGACTACACCTTC,CASSDNRGYDYTF
TRBJ2-7,TRBV28,NA,NA,TGTGCCAGCATCTCGACAGGATATGAGTACTTC,CASISTGYEYF
TRBJ1-5,TRBV18,NA,NA,TGTGCCAGCTCACCGAGCGGGGGGGCGAACCTATATAGCAATCAGCCCCAGCATTTT,CASSPSGGANLYSNQPQHF
TRBJ1-3,TRBV15,NA,TRBD1,TGTGCCACCAGCAGGGGGGACAGTAACTCTGGAAACACCATATATTTT,CATSRGDSNSGNTIYF
TRBJ1-4,TRBV9,NA,TRBD1,TGTGCCAGCAGCGTCGGGCTCCGGACAGGGGCCCGAGAAGAAAAACTGTTTTTT,CASSVGLRTGAREEKLFF
TRBJ2-7,TRBV9,NA,NA,TGTGCCAGCAGCGTAGATCCTTTCCCTTACGAGCAGTACTTC,CASSVDPFPYEQYF
TRBJ2-3,TRBV20-1,NA,TRBD1,TGCAGTGCTAGTGAGGACAGGACCTCCGCAGATACGCAGTATTTT,CSASEDRTSADTQYF
TRBJ2-7,TRBV27,NA,TRBD2,TGTGCCAGCAGGCTCGCTAGCGGGAGTTACGAGCAGTACTTC,CASRLASGSYEQYF
TRBJ1-2,TRBV10-3,NA,TRBD1,TGTGCCATCAGTGAGACAGGGGGCTATGGCTACACCTTC,CAISETGGYGYTF
TRBJ1-5,TRBV18,NA,NA,TGTGCCAGCTCACCACAGCTGACATATGGGCGCAATCAGCCCCAGCATTTT,CASSPQLTYGRNQPQHF
TRBJ2-1,TRBV6-4,NA,TRBD2,TGTGCCAGCAGTGGGACTAGCGGGGGCGGTCGACAACAGTTCTTC,CASSGTSGGGRQQFF
TRBJ2-3,TRBV2,NA,NA,TGTGCCAGCAGAGGGACTCGACTAGATACGCAGTATTTT,CASRGTRLDTQYF
TRBJ2-1,TRBV5-1,NA,NA,TGCGCCAGCAGCTTGGTCCCGACTACTAGTGGTTCCTACAATGAGCAGTTCTTC,CASSLVPTTSGSYNEQFF
TRBJ2-1,TRBV6-1,NA,NA,TGTGCCAGCAGTGAAATGGGGCCCTACAATGAGCAGTTCTTC,CASSEMGPYNEQFF
TRBJ1-1,TRBV11-2,NA,TRBD1,TGTGCCAGCACCACGGGACAGGCCCCCCAGAACACTGAAGCTTTCTTT,CASTTGQAPQNTEAFF
TRBJ2-3,TRBV28,once,NA,TGTGCCAGCAGTCCTCGGGAAGGGAAACAAAGCACAGATACGCAGTATTTT,CASSPREGKQSTDTQYF